These T cell receptor beta chains were read from a single sample in a study of identical twins. TCRdb passed the 5' RACE reads through MiXCR, listing each CDR3 protein once. The sample lists roughly 720,000 distinct CDR3 sequences, 18% seen once, with under 15% in the top ten. The same data also went into a second study, on T cells expressing NK-cell markers.

Sequences were obtained from PBMCs. The receptor set was obtained from a young woman in good health. CDR3s include the opening cysteine and the closing phenylalanine or tryptophan. A D gene is named only where the DNA matches it firmly. Clone size appears in some rows only: once, few, many, or a class for an expanded clone.

d_call,v_call,clone_size,j_call,cdr3_nt,cdr3_aa
.,TRBV20-1,.,TRBJ2-7,TGCAGTGCAGGACCCCAGGGAGGCGAGCAGTACTTC,CSAGPQGGEQYF
TRBD2,TRBV7-8,.,TRBJ2-7,TGTGCCAGCAGCTTAATCGGGGGGGACCGCTACGAGCAGTACTTC,CASSLIGGDRYEQYF
.,TRBV5-6,.,TRBJ1-3,TGTGCCAGCAGCTTTCTCCGAGCAAGATCCGGAAACACCATATATTTT,CASSFLRARSGNTIYF
TRBD2,TRBV18,.,TRBJ2-1,TGTGCCAGCTCACCGACCCTAGCGGGGGCTTTGGATGAGCAGTTCTTC,CASSPTLAGALDEQFF
TRBD1,TRBV10-3,few,TRBJ1-2,TGTGCCATCAGCCTCAGGGACAGGGCCGGCACTGGCTACACCTTC,CAISLRDRAGTGYTF
.,TRBV2,.,TRBJ2-1,TGTGCCAGCAGTGAAGCGCGTCCGGTAGCCTACAATGAGCAGTTCTTC,CASSEARPVAYNEQFF
.,TRBV5-5,.,TRBJ2-1,TGTGCCAGCATTAATGATGGGGGGTACTCCTACAATGAGCAGTTCTTC,CASINDGGYSYNEQFF
TRBD2,TRBV3-1,.,TRBJ2-5,TGTGCCAGCAGCCGCGCTAGCGGGAATTGGGAGACCCAGTACTTC,CASSRASGNWETQYF
TRBD2,TRBV7-2,many,TRBJ2-3,TGTGCCAGCAGTTCACTAGCGTACGGCACAGATACGCAGTATTTT,CASSSLAYGTDTQYF
.,TRBV20-1,.,TRBJ1-5,TGCAGTGCTAGAGATCTAGCGGACTCGGGGAATCAGCCCCAGCATTTT,CSARDLADSGNQPQHF
TRBD1,TRBV3-1,.,TRBJ1-5,TGTGCCAGCAGCCAATCTACAGGGACAGCTGGTCAGCCCCAGCATTTT,CASSQSTGTAGQPQHF
.,TRBV29-1,few,TRBJ2-2,TGCAGCGTACCGGGACAAGCGAACACCGGGGAGCTGTTTTTT,CSVPGQANTGELFF
.,TRBV5-8,few,TRBJ2-1,TGTGCCAGCAGCCCCGAGATTGGGCTACGCAATGAGCAGTTCTTC,CASSPEIGLRNEQFF
TRBD2,TRBV12-3/TRBV12-4,many,TRBJ2-3,TGTGCCAGCAGTTTTCGCGGGGGGGCCGGAGATACGCAGTATTTT,CASSFRGGAGDTQYF
TRBD1,TRBV18,many,TRBJ1-5,TGTGCCAGCTCACCGGGACAGGGCGGGAAGCCCCAGCATTTT,CASSPGQGGKPQHF
.,TRBV6-1,.,TRBJ1-2,TGTGCCAGCAGGATCCTCGGAGGGGACTATGGCTACACCTTC,CASRILGGDYGYTF
.,TRBV12-3/TRBV12-4,.,TRBJ2-5,TGTGCCAGCAGCCCCTTTCTGGGAGGGGGTCCTTCGACCGAGACCCAGTACTTC,CASSPFLGGGPSTETQYF
.,TRBV20-1,few,TRBJ2-3,TGCAGTGCTTCCCGACTTGGGGGTCTCACAGATACGCAGTATTTT,CSASRLGGLTDTQYF
TRBD2,TRBV18,once,TRBJ2-1,TGTGCCAGCTCACCGGACCTTTCTAGCGGGGCCAATGAGCAGTTCTTC,CASSPDLSSGANEQFF
.,TRBV20-1,.,TRBJ2-5,TGCAGTGCGCAGAGACAGGCCGGGCTCCAAGAGACCCAGTACTTC,CSAQRQAGLQETQYF
.,TRBV7-9,.,TRBJ1-1,TGTGCCAGCAGCCCTCTCATCCTGACAGAGACTAACACTGAAGCTTTCTTT,CASSPLILTETNTEAFF
TRBD2,TRBV12-3/TRBV12-4,.,TRBJ2-5,TGTGCCAGCAGTTTTAGCGGGGGACCCCAAGAGACCCAGTACTTC,CASSFSGGPQETQYF
TRBD1,TRBV4-3,.,TRBJ2-7,TGCGCCAGCAGCCAAGTGGGGAGACAGGGCTCCTACGAGCAGTACTTC,CASSQVGRQGSYEQYF
TRBD2,TRBV5-1,.,TRBJ2-3,TGCGCCAGCAGCTCCGGACTAGCAGGGACCCTCTTAAGCACAGATACGCAGTATTTT,CASSSGLAGTLLSTDTQYF
TRBD1,TRBV5-4,.,TRBJ1-5,TGTGCCAGCAGCGCCGGGACAGGGGGCAATCAGCCCCAGCATTTT,CASSAGTGGNQPQHF
TRBD2,TRBV18,.,TRBJ2-1,TGTGCCAGCTCACCAGCGGGACTAGCGGGATGGGGAGAGCAGTTCTTC,CASSPAGLAGWGEQFF